This entry lists 20 T cell receptor beta chains sequenced from one sample in a study of regulatory T cells in long-lasting Graves disease. Specified time point: newly diagnosed GD, antithyroid drugs for less than 3 months. There was RNA extracted from PBMCs, and the TCR library was made from it. With iRepertoire HTBI primers and Arm-PCR of CDR3 regions, TCR beta libraries were built. TCRdb passed the multiplex PCR reads through MiXCR, listing each CDR3 protein once. The profile shows 540,000 or so distinct CDR3 sequences, roughly 13% of them singletons. These sequences were also reported in another study, on T cells in Graves' hyperthyroidism and ophthalmopathy.

The sequencing used peripheral blood mononuclear cells (PBMCs), collected at new diagnosis, from a patient treated with antithyroid drugs. The receptors shown here come from a man aged 25 to 40 with Graves disease.

The chain is built from TRBV5-1 and TRBJ2-6; a possible D gene is TRBD1 (5 bases). The CDR3 spans 16 residues. The germline V and J ends were trimmed by 0 bases and 0 bases, with 7 bases remaining between them. CDR1 SGHRS and CDR2 YFSETQ come from the germline V gene. The CDR3 coding sequence is TGCGCCAGCAGCTTGGACAGGAGCTCTGGGGCCAACGTCCTGACTTTC. Its protein is CASSLDRSSGANVLTF.

This clonotype was seen at least ten times. The chain combines TRBV5-5 with TRBJ2-3; 16 nucleotides align to TRBD2. The CDR3 spans 16 residues. Germline CDR1 and CDR2: SGHKS and YYEKEE (reference sequence). V dropped 4 bases and J dropped 6; count of bases not matched to a gene: 5. DNA for the CDR3: TGTGCCAGCAGCCCGGGGACTAGCGGGAGGGGGGATACGCAGTATTTT. Amino acid sequence: CASSPGTSGRGDTQYF.

This clonotype was seen many times. V usage is TRBV12-3 or TRBV12-4 and J usage is TRBJ2-5, with TRBD2 as a possible D gene (5 bases). Deletions cut 3 bases from V and 4 bases from J, with 18 bases between. CDR3 length: 16 amino acids. This CDR3 is CASSFISLTGRETQYF. CDR3 coding DNA: TGTGCCAGCAGTTTTATCTCCCTAACGGGGAGAGAGACCCAGTACTTC.

With respect to this clonotype: A much larger clone is a single base away; this may be a read error. No conserved phenylalanine or tryptophan is present at the end of the CDR3, so a read error is the likely explanation. This sequence joins TRBV5-8 and TRBJ2-3, with TRBD2 matching over 11 bases. V gave up 8 bases and J gave up 5 bases; unmatched junction bases: 7. Germline V gene lookup returns CDR1 SGHTS and CDR2 YDEGEE. The CDR3 has 14 amino acids. CDR3 in amino acids: CARVIAGGRDTQYL. The CDR3 region has the DNA TGTGCCAGGGTCATAGCGGGAGGGCGAGATACGCAGTATCTT.

There are many counts of this clonotype. The chain couples TRBV6-1 to TRBJ2-7; the D gene is possibly TRBD2 (7 bases). Trimming left V 6 bases short and J 0 bases short, with 18 bases between. Germline lookup yields CDR1 MNHNS and CDR2 SASEGT. The CDR3 totals 16 residues. The CDR3 region has the DNA TGTGCCAGCAGCCGTATGGGGGGGGCCAACTCCTACGAGCAGTACTTC. The encoded protein is CASSRMGGANSYEQYF.

This clonotype was seen ten or more times. The J gene is TRBJ1-1, the V gene TRBV9; D call uncertain. The CDR3 sequence is 14 residues long. CDR1 and CDR2 from the germline V gene are SGDLS and YYNGEE. V was pared by 4 bases and J by 1 base, with 11 bases between. CDR3: CASSLTGKNTEAFF. The CDR3, as DNA: TGTGCCAGCAGCCTCACTGGGAAGAACACTGAAGCTTTCTTT.

The chain uses TRBV5-6 and TRBJ2-3; either TRBD1 or TRBD2 may fit D (5 bases each). This CDR3 contains 13 residues. With 5 bases removed from V and 8 bases from J, the gap between germline ends came to 15 bases. Germline assignment: CDR1 SGHDT and CDR2 YYEEEE. CDR3 bases: TGTGCCAGCAGGGGGGTTGGAGAGGGTACGCAGTATTTT. Translating gives CASRGVGEGTQYF.

The gene calls are TRBV7-7 and TRBJ2-3; 12 bases match TRBD2. The junction had 3 bases not matched to a gene; V was cut back by 3 bases and J by 5 bases. Germline loops: CDR1 SSHAT, CDR2 FNYEAQ (reference sequence). The CDR3 runs 15 residues. CDR3 DNA sequence: TGTGCCAGCAGCTTGACTAGCGGGAGTATAGATACGCAGTATTTT. Residues: CASSLTSGSIDTQYF.

This clonotype was seen repeatedly, ten times or more. V gene TRBV5-6 combines with J gene TRBJ2-7; 7 nucleotides line up with TRBD2. Germline CDR1 reads SGHDT; CDR2 reads YYEEEE. The V segment lost 4 bases and the J segment 3 bases; nucleotides outside the gene matches: 7. This CDR3 contains 14 residues. Here the CDR3 DNA reads TGTGCCAGCAGCGCCAGCGGGGTCAGCTACGAGCAGTACTTC. Amino acid sequence: CASSASGVSYEQYF.

This clonotype was seen a handful of times. The chain employs TRBV27 and TRBJ2-7; 7 bases map to TRBD1. This CDR3 comprises 14 residues. Germline CDR1 reads MNHEY; CDR2 reads SMNVEV (reference sequence). The J segment lost 3 bases and the V segment lost 6 bases, leaving 8 bases of the junction unmatched. The CDR3 loop is CASRDRVGFYEQYF. The CDR3 coding sequence is TGTGCCAGCAGAGACAGGGTGGGTTTCTACGAGCAGTACTTC.

This clonotype has more than one count but fewer than ten. The V gene is TRBV12-3 or TRBV12-4, the J gene TRBJ2-3; 8 positions match TRBD1. Trimming at V came to 11 bases and at J to 6 bases, leaving 7 bases not matched to a gene. The CDR3 covers 12 residues. CDR3 DNA sequence: TGTGCCGCCGGACAGGGCCAGGATACGCAGTATTTT. This gives the protein CAAGQGQDTQYF.

This clonotype was seen a few times. This rearrangement joins TRBV25-1 to TRBJ1-6; 7 nucleotides align to TRBD1. The CDR3 runs 14 residues. Unmatched junction bases numbered 8, after V lost 8 bases and J lost 7 bases. Germline V gene sequence: CDR1 MGHDK, CDR2 SYGVNS. The CDR3 reads CASGSDRVNSPLHF. In nucleotides, the CDR3 is TGTGCCAGCGGGAGTGACAGGGTCAATTCACCCCTCCACTTT.

This clonotype was recorded at least ten times. V is TRBV6-2 or TRBV6-3 and J is TRBJ2-5; the match to TRBD1 covers 9 bases. Germline V CDR1 and CDR2: MNHEY, SVGEGT. Trimming cost V 10 bases and J 4 bases; bases outside gene matches: 13. The CDR3 spans 15 residues. The CDR3: CAITPHRGRLETQYF. The DNA for the CDR3 is TGTGCCATCACGCCGCACAGGGGGCGCCTAGAGACCCAGTACTTC.

This clonotype was counted ten times or more. The chain uses TRBV18 and TRBJ1-5, with 10 bases aligning to TRBD1. The V and J ends lost 3 bases and 16 bases, in that order; junction bases with no gene match: 6. CDR1 and CDR2 (germline): KGHSH, LQKENI. This CDR3 is built from 12 residues. In nucleotides, the CDR3 is TGTGCCAGCTCACCGGGACAGGGGAGGATCCATTTT. Its protein is CASSPGQGRIHF.

The V gene is TRBV6-5, the J gene TRBJ2-7; weak D call: TRBD2 (7 bases). The CDR3 is 14 residues long. The V end was cut by 0 bases, the J end by 3 bases, with 9 bases between. Germline CDR1 is MNHEY and CDR2 is SVGAGI. CDR3 nucleotide sequence: TGTGCCAGCAGTTACTCGAGGGGGGGCTACGAGCAGTACTTC. It encodes CASSYSRGGYEQYF.

This clonotype was counted between two and nine times. The CDR3: CSARGGLAGGSEQFF. As DNA, the CDR3 is TGCAGTGCTAGAGGCGGACTAGCGGGAGGCAGTGAGCAGTTCTTC. The rearrangement joins TRBV20-1 to TRBJ2-1; 14 nucleotides align to TRBD2. The V gene end was trimmed by 1 base and the J gene end by 9 bases; junction bases not matched to a gene: 5. CDR1 is DFQATT and CDR2 is SNEGSKA in the germline V gene (reference sequence). This CDR3 region has 15 residues.

This clonotype was seen a handful of times. V gene TRBV20-1 combines with J gene TRBJ2-1; TRBD2 matches at 8 bases. The CDR3 loop spans 18 amino acids. Germline V lookup: CDR1 DFQATT, CDR2 SNEGSKA (reference sequence). Germline trimming cut 6 bases from V and 4 bases from J; bases unmatched to any gene: 20. CDR3 DNA: TGCAGTGCCAGAAAAGGGTTGCCGGTAGCGGGATATTACAATGAGCAGTTCTTC. It specifies CSARKGLPVAGYYNEQFF.

This chain joins TRBV3-1 and TRBJ2-5; D is ambiguous. In germline, CDR1 is LGHDT, CDR2 YNNKEL (reference sequence). V dropped 5 bases and J dropped 3 bases, with 16 bases sitting between them. This CDR3 spans 15 amino acids. CDR3 DNA sequence: TGTGCCAGCAGCTTGGCCCGGGTATCTAAAGAGACCCAGTACTTC. Translated: CASSLARVSKETQYF.

At least ten counts were recorded for this clonotype. This chain connects TRBV6-1 to TRBJ1-1; maybe TRBD1 (6 bases). The CDR3 has 15 amino acids. The germline CDR1 and CDR2 sequences are MNHNS and SASEGT. Trimming pared 4 bases from V and 3 bases from J, leaving 15 bases between. CDR3 DNA sequence: TGTGCCAGCAGTGGCTACAGGTCAGGGGACACTGAAGCTTTCTTT. As protein: CASSGYRSGDTEAFF.

This clonotype was counted between two and nine times. This chain uses TRBV29-1 with TRBJ2-3; possible D gene TRBD2, 5 bases. The CDR3 spans 10 residues. V was cut by 7 bases and J by 8 bases, with 10 bases left in between. Germline lookup yields CDR1 SQVTM and CDR2 ANQGSEA. This CDR3 is CSGGYGTQYF. The CDR3 nucleotides are TGCAGCGGAGGGTACGGTACGCAGTATTTT.